This T cell receptor (beta chain) was observed in a study of beta chain features in type 1 diabetes. Investigators reverse transcribed all isolated RNA, so they sequenced expressed TCRB transcripts. Clones were read by immunoSEQ multiplex PCR, and TCRdb kept only the in-frame ones, dropping some. Of a few hundred thousand clones listed, 11% were seen once; the top ten hold roughly 0.014%. This clone was detected only a few times. This CDR3 has 13 residues. Trimming took 4 bases from V and 3 from J; bases not matched to a gene: 2. Germline CDR1 and CDR2: SQVTM and ANQGSEA. Material: naive CD4+ T cells from blood. The genes are TRBV29-1 and TRBJ2-7, with 11 bases aligning to TRBD1. The TCR comes from a woman in her twenties or thirties in good health. The CDR3 DNA sequence: TGCAGCGTTGGGACAGGGGGCCTCTACGAGCAGTACTTC. Its translation is CSVGTGGLYEQYF.